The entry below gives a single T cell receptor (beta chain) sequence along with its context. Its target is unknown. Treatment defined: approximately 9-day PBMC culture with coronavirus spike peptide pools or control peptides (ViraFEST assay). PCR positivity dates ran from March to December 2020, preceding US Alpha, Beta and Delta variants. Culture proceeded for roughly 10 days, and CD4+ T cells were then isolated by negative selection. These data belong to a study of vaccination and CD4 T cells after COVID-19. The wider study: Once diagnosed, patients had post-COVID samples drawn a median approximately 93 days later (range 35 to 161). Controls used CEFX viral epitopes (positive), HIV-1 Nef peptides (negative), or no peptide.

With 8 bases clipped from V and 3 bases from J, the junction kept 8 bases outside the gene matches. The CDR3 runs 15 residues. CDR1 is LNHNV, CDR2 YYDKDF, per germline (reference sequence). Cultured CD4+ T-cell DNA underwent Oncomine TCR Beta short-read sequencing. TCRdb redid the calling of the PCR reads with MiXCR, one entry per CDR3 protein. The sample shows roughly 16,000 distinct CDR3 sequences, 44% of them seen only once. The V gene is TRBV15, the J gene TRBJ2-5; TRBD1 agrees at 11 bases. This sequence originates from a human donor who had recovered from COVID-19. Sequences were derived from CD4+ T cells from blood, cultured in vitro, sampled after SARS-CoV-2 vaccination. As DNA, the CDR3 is TGTGCCACCTCTAACCGGGACAGGGGGGAAGAGACCCAGTACTTC. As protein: CATSNRDRGEETQYF.